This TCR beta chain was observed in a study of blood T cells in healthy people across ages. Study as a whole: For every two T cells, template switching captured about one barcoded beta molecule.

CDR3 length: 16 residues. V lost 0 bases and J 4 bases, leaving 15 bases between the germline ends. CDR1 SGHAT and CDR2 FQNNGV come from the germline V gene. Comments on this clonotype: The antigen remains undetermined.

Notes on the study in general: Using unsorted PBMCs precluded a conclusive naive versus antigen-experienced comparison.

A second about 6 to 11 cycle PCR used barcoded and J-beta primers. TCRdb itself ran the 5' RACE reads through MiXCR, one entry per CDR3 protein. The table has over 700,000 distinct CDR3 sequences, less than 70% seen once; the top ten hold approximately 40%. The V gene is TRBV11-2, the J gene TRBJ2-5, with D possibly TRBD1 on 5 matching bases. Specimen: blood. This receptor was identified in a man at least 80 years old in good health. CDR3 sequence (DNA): TGTGCCAGCAGCTTAGATGGTGGAGCCCAGGGAGAGACCCAGTACTTC. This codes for CASSLDGGAQGETQYF.